The rows below give T cell receptor beta chains drawn from one sample of a study of shared clonotypes between healthy human individuals. Data came from immunoSEQ multiplex PCR; TCRdb stores just in-frame clones and leaves some out. This sample carries 980,000 or so clones, 70% to 85% of them seen once, and the ten largest clones take around 1.5%. The sequencing input was memory CD4+ T cells sorted from blood. Receptors were obtained from a man aged 18 to 35 in good health. Each CDR3 is given with its conserved first and last residue. The order of the fields is D gene, V gene, J gene, CDR3 DNA, CDR3 protein. The D gene is left open where the match is weak.

d_gene: TRBD2; v_gene: TRBV5-1; j_gene: TRBJ2-1; CDR3nt: TGCGCCAGCAGCTTGTCGAGCGGGAAGAGCTCCTACAATGAGCAGTTCTTC; CDR3aa: CASSLSSGKSSYNEQFF
d_gene: TRBD1; v_gene: TRBV11-2; j_gene: TRBJ2-6; CDR3nt: TGTGCCAGCAGCCCCGGGACAGGGTCTTCTGGGGCCAACGTCCTGACTTTC; CDR3aa: CASSPGTGSSGANVLTF
d_gene: NA; v_gene: TRBV27; j_gene: TRBJ2-2; CDR3nt: TGTGCCAGCAGTCCCCTGGGTAAAGGCACCGGGGAGCTGTTTTTT; CDR3aa: CASSPLGKGTGELFF
d_gene: NA; v_gene: TRBV10-3; j_gene: TRBJ2-3; CDR3nt: TGTGCCATCAGTGAGTCAGGGGGGGGCACAGATACGCAGTATTTT; CDR3aa: CAISESGGGTDTQYF
d_gene: TRBD1; v_gene: TRBV29-1; j_gene: TRBJ2-7; CDR3nt: TGCAGCGTAGGACAGGGGGCCCACGAGCAGTACTTC; CDR3aa: CSVGQGAHEQYF
d_gene: TRBD1; v_gene: TRBV10-1; j_gene: TRBJ2-3; CDR3nt: TGCGCCAGCAGGCCCGGTACAGGGGGCCAGGATACGCAGTATTTT; CDR3aa: CASRPGTGGQDTQYF
d_gene: TRBD2; v_gene: TRBV4-3; j_gene: TRBJ2-2; CDR3nt: TGCGCCAGCAGCCAAAGAGCGGGAGGAACTCCCGGGGAGCTGTTTTTT; CDR3aa: CASSQRAGGTPGELFF
d_gene: TRBD2; v_gene: TRBV4-1; j_gene: TRBJ2-1; CDR3nt: TGCGCCAGCAGCCAAGAGGGGGGGACTTACAATGAGCAGTTCTTC; CDR3aa: CASSQEGGTYNEQFF
d_gene: TRBD1; v_gene: TRBV30; j_gene: TRBJ2-6; CDR3nt: TGTGCCTGGAGTGTCCTGGGACAGGGGGCCGCCGGGGCCAACGTCCTGACTTTC; CDR3aa: CAWSVLGQGAAGANVLTF
d_gene: NA; v_gene: TRBV27; j_gene: TRBJ2-7; CDR3nt: TGTGCCAGCAGTTCAAAGCCCCCGGGGTGGGGTTTCGGGAACGAGCAGTACTTC; CDR3aa: CASSSKPPGWGFGNEQYF